This entry lists 8 T cell receptor beta chains sequenced from one sample in a study of cytomegalovirus exposure and HLA in healthy donors. The PCR was carried out with 60 Vbeta primers and 13 Jbeta primers. This table comes from immunoSEQ multiplex PCR, and its TCRdb copy is limited to in-frame clones, with some not included. The table has some 120,000 clones, more than 65% seen once; the top ten hold more than 1.4%. What was sequenced was PBMCs. These receptors were obtained from a woman aged 18 to 35 in good health and CMV-seronegative.

DNA for the CDR3: TGTGCCAGCCGACGGACTAGCGGATCCTACGAGCAGTACTTC. It yields the protein CASRRTSGSYEQYF. This chain links TRBV6-1 with TRBJ2-7, with 10 bases identical to TRBD2. V shed 8 bases, J shed 1 base, and the junction held 5 bases outside the gene matches. This CDR3 region has 14 residues. Germline V gene data show CDR1 as MNHNS and CDR2 as SASEGT.

The CDR3 sequence is CASSPRGTGRTYNEQFF. In DNA, the CDR3 is TGTGCCAGCAGCCCCCGGGGGACAGGGAGAACCTACAATGAGCAGTTCTTC. This chain connects TRBV5-4 to TRBJ2-1; 9 bases line up with TRBD1. This CDR3 is 17 amino acids long. V gave up 4 bases and J gave up 2 bases; unmatched junction bases: 10. The germline CDR1 and CDR2 sequences are SGHNT and YYREEE (reference sequence).

The V call is TRBV2, the J call TRBJ2-7; D remains ambiguous. CDR1 and CDR2 from the germline V gene are SNHLY and FYNNEI. The V end lost 4 bases, the J end lost 7 bases, and 14 bases lay between the germline ends. The CDR3 is 13 residues long. The DNA for the CDR3 is TGTGCCAGCAGTGTGACACACTCCGGAGAGCAGTACTTC. Translating gives CASSVTHSGEQYF.

CDR3 bases: TGTGCCAGCAGCTTAACAGGGGGCGTGAACACTGAAGCTTTCTTT. It translates to CASSLTGGVNTEAFF. The chain recombines TRBV7-8 with TRBJ1-1; 9 bases fit TRBD1. The CDR3 is 15 amino acids. From germline, CDR1 is SGHVS and CDR2 FQNEAQ. The V gene end was trimmed by 2 bases and the J gene end by 0 bases; junction bases not matched to a gene: 1.

The V call is TRBV19, the J call TRBJ2-7; 7 bases map to TRBD1. This CDR3 spans 16 amino acids. V shed 3 bases, J shed 5 bases, and the junction held 13 bases outside the gene matches. Per the germline V gene, CDR1 is LNHDA and CDR2 is SQIVND (reference sequence). The CDR3 region is CASSIGNRGNPNEQYF. For the CDR3, the DNA is TGTGCCAGTAGTATTGGGAACAGGGGAAACCCTAACGAGCAGTACTTC. Together with reference TRBV19 and TRBJ2-7, the CDR3 gives the full variable domain: DGGITQSPKYLFRKEGQNVTLSCEQNLNHDAMYWYRQDPGQGLRLIYYSQIVNDFQKGDIAEGYSVSREKKESFPLTVTSAQKNPTAFYLCASSIGNRGNPNEQYFGPGTRLTVT.

V usage is TRBV19 and J usage is TRBJ2-3; 9 bases map to TRBD1. Trimming took 6 bases from V and 5 from J; bases not matched to a gene: 9. Germline CDR1 reads LNHDA; CDR2 reads SQIVND (reference sequence). This CDR3 contains 15 residues. Here the CDR3 reads CASSKDRGVEDTQYF. CDR3 coding DNA: TGTGCCAGTAGCAAGGACAGGGGAGTAGAAGATACGCAGTATTTT.

This chain uses TRBV18 with TRBJ1-1; D is ambiguous. Germline V CDR1 and CDR2: KGHSH, LQKENI. This CDR3 is built from 13 residues. V dropped 3 bases and J dropped 0 bases, with 5 bases sitting between them. CDR3 sequence: CASSPILNTEAFF. CDR3 sequence (DNA): TGTGCCAGCTCACCCATTTTGAACACTGAAGCTTTCTTT.

V is TRBV6-5 and J is TRBJ1-5, with a possible D match to TRBD1 (5 bases). Germline CDR1 MNHEY, CDR2 SVGAGI. V shed 4 bases and J shed 4 bases, with 14 bases lying between them. This CDR3 contains 15 residues. CDR3 amino acids: CASSSSGTENQPQHF. The CDR3 DNA sequence: TGTGCCAGCAGTTCGTCGGGGACTGAGAATCAGCCCCAGCATTTT.